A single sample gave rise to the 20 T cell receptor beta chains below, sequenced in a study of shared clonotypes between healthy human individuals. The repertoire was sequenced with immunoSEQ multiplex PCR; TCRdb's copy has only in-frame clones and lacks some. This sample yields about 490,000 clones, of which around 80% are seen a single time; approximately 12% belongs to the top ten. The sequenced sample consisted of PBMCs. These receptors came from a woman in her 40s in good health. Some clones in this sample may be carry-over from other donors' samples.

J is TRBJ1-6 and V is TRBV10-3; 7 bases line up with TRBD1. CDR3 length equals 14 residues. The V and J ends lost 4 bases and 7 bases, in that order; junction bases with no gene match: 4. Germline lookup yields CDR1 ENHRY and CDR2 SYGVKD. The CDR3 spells CAISGRQGNSPLHF. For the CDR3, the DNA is TGTGCCATCAGTGGGAGACAGGGAAATTCACCCCTCCACTTT.

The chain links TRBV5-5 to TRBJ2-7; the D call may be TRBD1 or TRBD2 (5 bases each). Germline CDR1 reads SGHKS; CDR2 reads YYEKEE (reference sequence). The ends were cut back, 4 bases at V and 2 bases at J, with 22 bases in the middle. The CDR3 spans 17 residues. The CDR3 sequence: CASSLAVGRTSPYEQYF. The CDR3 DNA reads TGTGCCAGCAGCCTGGCCGTGGGACGGACGTCGCCCTACGAGCAGTACTTC.

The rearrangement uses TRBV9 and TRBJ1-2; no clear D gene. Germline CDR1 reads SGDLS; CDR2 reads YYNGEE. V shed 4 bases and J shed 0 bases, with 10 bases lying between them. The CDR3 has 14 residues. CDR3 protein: CASSPPGTNYGYTF. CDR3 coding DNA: TGTGCCAGCAGCCCACCCGGGACTAACTATGGCTACACCTTC.

The DNA of the CDR3 is TGTGCCAGTAGTGGCGGGACAGGGGGACAGACCCAGTACTTC. Residues: CASSGGTGGQTQYF. This chain uses TRBV19 with TRBJ2-5; 11 nucleotides line up with TRBD1. Losses at the gene ends were 5 bases for V and 6 bases for J; bases not matched to a gene: 5. Germline CDR1 reads LNHDA; CDR2 reads SQIVND (reference sequence). The CDR3 loop spans 14 amino acids.

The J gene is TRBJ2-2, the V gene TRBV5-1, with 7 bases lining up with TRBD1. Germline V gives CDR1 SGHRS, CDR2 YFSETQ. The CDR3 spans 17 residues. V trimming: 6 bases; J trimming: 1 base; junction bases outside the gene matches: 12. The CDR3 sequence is CASNPNPGTVNTGELFF. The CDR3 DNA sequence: TGCGCCAGCAACCCCAACCCGGGGACAGTGAACACCGGGGAGCTGTTTTTT.

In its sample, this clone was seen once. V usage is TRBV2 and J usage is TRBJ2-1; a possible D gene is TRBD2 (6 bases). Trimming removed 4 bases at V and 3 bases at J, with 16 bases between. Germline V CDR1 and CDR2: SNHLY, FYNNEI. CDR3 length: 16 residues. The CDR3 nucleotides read TGTGCCAGCAGTGTTAATGGGCTAGCGATCTACAATGAGCAGTTCTTC. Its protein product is CASSVNGLAIYNEQFF.

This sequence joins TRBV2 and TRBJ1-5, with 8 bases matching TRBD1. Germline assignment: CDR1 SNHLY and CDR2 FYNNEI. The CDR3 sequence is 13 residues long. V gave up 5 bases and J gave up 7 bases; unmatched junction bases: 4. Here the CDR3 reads CASSTDRGQPQHF. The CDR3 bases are TGTGCCAGCAGTACCGACAGGGGACAGCCCCAGCATTTT.

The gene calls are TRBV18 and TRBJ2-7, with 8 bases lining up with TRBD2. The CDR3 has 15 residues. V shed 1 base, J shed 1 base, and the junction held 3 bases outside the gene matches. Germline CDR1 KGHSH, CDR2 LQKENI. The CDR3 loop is CASSPRPSGSYEQYF. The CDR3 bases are TGTGCCAGCTCACCACGGCCTAGCGGGTCCTACGAGCAGTACTTC.

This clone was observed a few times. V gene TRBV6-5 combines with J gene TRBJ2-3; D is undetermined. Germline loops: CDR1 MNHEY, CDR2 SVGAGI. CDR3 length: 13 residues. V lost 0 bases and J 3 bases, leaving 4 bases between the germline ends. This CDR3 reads CASSYSGTDTQYF. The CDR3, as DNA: TGTGCCAGCAGTTACTCGGGAACAGATACGCAGTATTTT.

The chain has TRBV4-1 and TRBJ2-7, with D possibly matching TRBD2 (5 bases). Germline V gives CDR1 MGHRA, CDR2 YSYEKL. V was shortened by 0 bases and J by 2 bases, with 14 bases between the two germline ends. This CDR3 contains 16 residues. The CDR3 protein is CASSQDTVEGAYEQYF. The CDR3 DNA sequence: TGCGCCAGCAGCCAAGATACCGTCGAGGGAGCCTACGAGCAGTACTTC.

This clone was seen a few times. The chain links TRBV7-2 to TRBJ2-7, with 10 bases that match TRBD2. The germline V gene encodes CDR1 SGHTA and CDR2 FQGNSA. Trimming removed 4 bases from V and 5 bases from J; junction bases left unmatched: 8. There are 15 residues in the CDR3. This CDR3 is CASSSRAGGPHEQYF. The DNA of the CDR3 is TGTGCCAGCAGCTCCAGAGCGGGAGGGCCCCACGAGCAGTACTTC. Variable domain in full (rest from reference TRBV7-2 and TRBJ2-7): GAGVSQSPSNKVTEKGKDVELRCDPISGHTALYWYRQSLGQGLEFLIYFQGNSAPDKSGLPSDRFSAERTGGSVSTLTIQRTQQEDSAVYLCASSSRAGGPHEQYFGPGTRLTVT.

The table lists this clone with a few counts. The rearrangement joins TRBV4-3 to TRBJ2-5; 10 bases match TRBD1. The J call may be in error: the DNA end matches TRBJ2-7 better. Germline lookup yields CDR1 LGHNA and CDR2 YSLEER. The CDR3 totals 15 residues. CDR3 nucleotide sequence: TGCGCCAGCAGCCAAGCGGGGACAGGGGTAGGCGAGCAGTACTTC. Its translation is CASSQAGTGVGEQYF.

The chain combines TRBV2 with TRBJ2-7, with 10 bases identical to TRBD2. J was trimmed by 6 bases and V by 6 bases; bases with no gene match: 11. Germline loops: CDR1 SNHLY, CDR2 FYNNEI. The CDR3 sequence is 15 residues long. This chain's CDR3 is CASRPAGGPSGEQYF. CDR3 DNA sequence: TGTGCCAGCAGACCAGCGGGAGGGCCTTCGGGCGAGCAGTACTTC.

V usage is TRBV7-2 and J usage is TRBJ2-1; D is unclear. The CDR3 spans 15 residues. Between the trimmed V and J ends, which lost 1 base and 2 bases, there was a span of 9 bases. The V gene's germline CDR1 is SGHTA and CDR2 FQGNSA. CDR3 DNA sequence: TGTGCCAGCAGCTTAGTTTTTGGGACCTACAATGAGCAGTTCTTC. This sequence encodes CASSLVFGTYNEQFF.

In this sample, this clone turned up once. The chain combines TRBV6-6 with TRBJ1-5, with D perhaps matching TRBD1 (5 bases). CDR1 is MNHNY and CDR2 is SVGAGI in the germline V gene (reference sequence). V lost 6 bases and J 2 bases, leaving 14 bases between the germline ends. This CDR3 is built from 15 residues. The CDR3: CASRREGQGNQPQHF. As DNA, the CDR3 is TGTGCCAGCAGACGGGAGGGGCAGGGCAATCAGCCCCAGCATTTT.

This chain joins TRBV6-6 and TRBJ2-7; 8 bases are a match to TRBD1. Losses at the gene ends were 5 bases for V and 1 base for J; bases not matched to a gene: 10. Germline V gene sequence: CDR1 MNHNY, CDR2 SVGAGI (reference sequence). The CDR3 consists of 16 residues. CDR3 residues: CASSPDRGHSSYEQYF. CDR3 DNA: TGTGCCAGCAGTCCCGACAGGGGTCATTCTTCCTACGAGCAGTACTTC.

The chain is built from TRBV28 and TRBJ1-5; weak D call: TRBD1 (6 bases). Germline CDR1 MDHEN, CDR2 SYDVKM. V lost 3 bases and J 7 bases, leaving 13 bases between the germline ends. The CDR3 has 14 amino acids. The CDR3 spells CASSFSGAIQPQHF. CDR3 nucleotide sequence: TGTGCCAGCAGTTTCTCAGGGGCTATCCAGCCCCAGCATTTT.

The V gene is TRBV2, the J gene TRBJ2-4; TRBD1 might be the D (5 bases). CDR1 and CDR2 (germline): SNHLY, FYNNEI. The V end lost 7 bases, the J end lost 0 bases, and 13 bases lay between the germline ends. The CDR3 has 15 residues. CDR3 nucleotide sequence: TGTGCCAGCACATGGACAAAGCTAGCCAAAAACATTCAGTACTTC. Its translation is CASTWTKLAKNIQYF.

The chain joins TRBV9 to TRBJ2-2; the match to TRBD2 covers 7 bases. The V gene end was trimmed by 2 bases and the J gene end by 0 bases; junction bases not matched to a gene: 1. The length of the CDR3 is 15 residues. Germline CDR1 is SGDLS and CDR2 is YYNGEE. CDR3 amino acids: CASSVSGANTGELFF. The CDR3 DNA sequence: TGTGCCAGCAGCGTCAGCGGGGCGAACACCGGGGAGCTGTTTTTT.

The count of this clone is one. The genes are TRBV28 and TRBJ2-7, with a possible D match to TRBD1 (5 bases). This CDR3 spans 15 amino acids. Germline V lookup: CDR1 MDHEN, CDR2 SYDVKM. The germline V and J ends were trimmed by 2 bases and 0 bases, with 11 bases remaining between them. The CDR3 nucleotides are TGTGCCAGCAGTTTACCGACAGAGTACTCCTACGAGCAGTACTTC. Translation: CASSLPTEYSYEQYF.